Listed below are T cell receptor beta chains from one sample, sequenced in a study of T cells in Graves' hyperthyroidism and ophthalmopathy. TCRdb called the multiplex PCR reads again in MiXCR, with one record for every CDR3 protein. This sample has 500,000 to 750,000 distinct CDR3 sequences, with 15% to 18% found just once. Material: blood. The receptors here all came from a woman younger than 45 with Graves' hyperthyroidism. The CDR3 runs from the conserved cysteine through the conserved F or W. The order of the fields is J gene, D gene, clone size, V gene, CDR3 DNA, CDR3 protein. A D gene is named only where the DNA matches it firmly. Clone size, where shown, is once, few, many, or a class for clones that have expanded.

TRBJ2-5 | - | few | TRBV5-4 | TGTGCCAGCAGCCCATGGACAGCCCAAGAGACCCAGTACTTC | CASSPWTAQETQYF
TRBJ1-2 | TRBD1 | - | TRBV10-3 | TGTGCCATCAGTGAGTTTACCGGGACAGTCAACTATGGCTACACCTTC | CAISEFTGTVNYGYTF
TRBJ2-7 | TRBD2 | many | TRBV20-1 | TGCAGTGCTAGAGATCTGCGGGAGGCCATTTCCGAGCAGTACTTC | CSARDLREAISEQYF
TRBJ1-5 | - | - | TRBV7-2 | TGTGCCAGCAGCGACCGGTCCCTACAAGGTCAGCCCCAGCATTTT | CASSDRSLQGQPQHF
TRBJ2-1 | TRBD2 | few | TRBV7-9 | TGTGCCAGCAGCTTAAGGACTAGCGGGAGTGGGGATGAGCAGTTCTTC | CASSLRTSGSGDEQFF
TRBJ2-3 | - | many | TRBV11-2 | TGTGCCAGCAGCCCACCCGCGGGATCCGCAGATACGCAGTATTTT | CASSPPAGSADTQYF
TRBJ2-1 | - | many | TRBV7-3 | TGTGCCAGCAGTATTGGCGCCTACAATGAGCAGTTCTTC | CASSIGAYNEQFF
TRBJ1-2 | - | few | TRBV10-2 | TGCGCCAGCAGTGAGGTACCGGACTATGGCTACACCTTC | CASSEVPDYGYTF
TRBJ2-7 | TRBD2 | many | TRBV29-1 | TGCAGCGTTGAAGCCACTAGCGGGAGCAGCCCCTACGAGCAGTACTTC | CSVEATSGSSPYEQYF
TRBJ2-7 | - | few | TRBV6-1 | TGTGCCAGCAGGACTCCCGGAACCTACGAGCAGTACTTC | CASRTPGTYEQYF
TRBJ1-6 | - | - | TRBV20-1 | TGCAGTGCTAGAGGGCCGTATAGTTCACCCCTCCACTTT | CSARGPYSSPLHF
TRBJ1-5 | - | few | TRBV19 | TGTGCCAGTAGTATAGATCGGGCGGCGAATCAGCCCCAGCATTTT | CASSIDRAANQPQHF
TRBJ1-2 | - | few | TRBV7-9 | TGTGCCAGCAGCTTACTTGACAGCTCTAACTATGGCTACACCTTC | CASSLLDSSNYGYTF
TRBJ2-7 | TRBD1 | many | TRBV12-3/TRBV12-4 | TGTGCCAGCGCCCGGGACAGGGTTCCCCTCAGCTCCTACGAGCAGTACTTC | CASARDRVPLSSYEQYF
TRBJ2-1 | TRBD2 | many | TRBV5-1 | TGCGCCAGCAGCTTGATGCTAGCGGGAGGAAATGAGCAGTTCTTC | CASSLMLAGGNEQFF
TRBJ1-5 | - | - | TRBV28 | TGTGCCAGCAGTCTGTTGCGGTCCCTAAGTCAGCCCCAGCATTTT | CASSLLRSLSQPQHF
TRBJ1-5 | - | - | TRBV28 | TGTGCCAGCAGTCCTGGGTGGGCCGGGGGGAGCAATCAGCCCCAGCATTTT | CASSPGWAGGSNQPQHF
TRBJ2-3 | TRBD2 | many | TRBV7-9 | TGTGCCAGCAGCCCAATTCTTGGTGGCCGAGCGGGAAGCACAGATACGCAGTATTTT | CASSPILGGRAGSTDTQYF
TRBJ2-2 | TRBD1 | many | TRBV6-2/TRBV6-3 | TGTGCCAGCAGTCTCAGGGGGCTCGGCACCGGGGAGCTGTTTTTT | CASSLRGLGTGELFF
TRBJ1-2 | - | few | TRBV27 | TGTGCCAGCAGCACCCTCCCGCCAGGGAACTATGGCTACACCTTC | CASSTLPPGNYGYTF
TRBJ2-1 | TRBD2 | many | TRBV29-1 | TGCAGCGTTGATTCTAGCGGGAGTTTATTACAGTTCTTC | CSVDSSGSLLQFF
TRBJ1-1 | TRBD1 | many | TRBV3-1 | TGTGCCAGCAGCCTAGGACAGGGGGTGTTGAACACTGAAGCTTTCTTT | CASSLGQGVLNTEAFF
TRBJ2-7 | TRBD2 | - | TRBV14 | TGTGCCAGCAGCCAAGATGGGAGGCATAGCGGGAGTCGGTACGAGCAGTACTTC | CASSQDGRHSGSRYEQYF
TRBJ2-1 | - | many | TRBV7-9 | TGTGCCAGCAGCTCCGGTGGCGGAGAGGTTGAGCAGTTCTTC | CASSSGGGEVEQFF
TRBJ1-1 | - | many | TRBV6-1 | TGTGCCAGCAGGGTAGGTGGGGGGCGAAGTACCACTGAAGCTTTCTTT | CASRVGGGRSTTEAFF
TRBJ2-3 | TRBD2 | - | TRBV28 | TGTGCCAGCAGCCAAGAAGGGACTAGCGGGAGGGCAGTTGCAGATACGCGGTATTTT | CASSQEGTSGRAVADTRYF
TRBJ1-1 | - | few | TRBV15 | TGTGCCACCAGCATCGGACAGCAACTGATGAACACTGAAGCTTTCTTT | CATSIGQQLMNTEAFF
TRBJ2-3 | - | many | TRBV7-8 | TGTGCCAGCAGCTTCGGAGGGGATGGAGATACGCAGTATTTT | CASSFGGDGDTQYF
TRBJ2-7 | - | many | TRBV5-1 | TGCGCCAGCAGCACTGGGACGCTCAGCGCCTACGAGCAGTACTTC | CASSTGTLSAYEQYF
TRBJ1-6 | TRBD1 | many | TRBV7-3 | TGTGCCAGCAGCAAAACAGGGGACCAAAATTCACCCCTCCACTTT | CASSKTGDQNSPLHF
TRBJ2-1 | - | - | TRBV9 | TGTGCCAGCAGCGTCACGTGGACGTTCTACAATGAGCAGTTCTTC | CASSVTWTFYNEQFF
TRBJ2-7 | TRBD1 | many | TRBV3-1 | TGTGCCAGCAGCCACCGACAGGGAGTGCAGTACTTC | CASSHRQGVQYF
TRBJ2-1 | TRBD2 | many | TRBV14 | TGTGCCAGCAGCCAACCCGGGGGGGTATACAATGAGCAGTTCTTC | CASSQPGGVYNEQFF
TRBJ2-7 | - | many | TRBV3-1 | TGTGCCAGCAGCCTCGGGGTAGCGGTCTCCTACGAGCAGTACTTC | CASSLGVAVSYEQYF
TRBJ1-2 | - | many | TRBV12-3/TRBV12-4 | TGTGCCAGCAGTTTTCAGGCAGGGGCCGCGTCTGTCTATGGCTACACCTTC | CASSFQAGAASVYGYTF
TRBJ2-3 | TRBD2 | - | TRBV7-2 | TGTGCCAGCAGCTTAGCGGGGACTAGCGGGAGATCGGGACCAGATACGCAGTATTTT | CASSLAGTSGRSGPDTQYF
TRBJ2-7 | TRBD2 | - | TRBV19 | TGTGCCAGTAGTGGTCGACTAGCGGGGTACGAGCAGTACTTC | CASSGRLAGYEQYF
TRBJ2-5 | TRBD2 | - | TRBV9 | TGTGCCAGCAGCGTAACCAGCGGGAGAACAGAGACCCAGTACTTC | CASSVTSGRTETQYF
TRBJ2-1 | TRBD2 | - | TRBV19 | TGTGCCAGTAGTATTCGGGCTAGCGGGTACAATGAGCAGTTCTTC | CASSIRASGYNEQFF
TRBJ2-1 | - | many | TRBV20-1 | TGCAGTGCCCACGGACAGCCCTACAATGAGCAGTTCTTC | CSAHGQPYNEQFF
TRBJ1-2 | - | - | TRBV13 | TGTGCCAGCAGCTTAGATGGGAATAACTATGGCTACACCTTC | CASSLDGNNYGYTF
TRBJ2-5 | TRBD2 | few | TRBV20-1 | TGCAGTGCTAGTCTTTTGCTAGCGGAACAAGAGACCCAGTACTTC | CSASLLLAEQETQYF
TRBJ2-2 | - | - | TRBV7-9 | TGTGCCAGCAGCTTAGGGGCAGTGAACACCGGGGAGCTGTTTTTT | CASSLGAVNTGELFF
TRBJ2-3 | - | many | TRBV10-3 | TGTGCCATCAGTGGGACATCGGATACGCAGTATTTT | CAISGTSDTQYF
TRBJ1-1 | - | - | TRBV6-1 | TGTGCCAGCAGTCAAATTCGATCCGGGACAATGTTAGGCACTGAAGCTTTCTTT | CASSQIRSGTMLGTEAFF
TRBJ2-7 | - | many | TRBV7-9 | TGTGCCAGCAGCCCTGCACCGGACGAGCAGTACTTC | CASSPAPDEQYF
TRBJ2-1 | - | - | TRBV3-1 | TGTGCCAGCAGCCACATTAGACGAGCTGGTGAGCAGTTCTTC | CASSHIRRAGEQFF
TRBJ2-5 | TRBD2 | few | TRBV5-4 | TGTGCCAGCAGCTTGGGACCCCGGGGGGGAGTGGAGGGAGAGACCCAGTACTTC | CASSLGPRGGVEGETQYF